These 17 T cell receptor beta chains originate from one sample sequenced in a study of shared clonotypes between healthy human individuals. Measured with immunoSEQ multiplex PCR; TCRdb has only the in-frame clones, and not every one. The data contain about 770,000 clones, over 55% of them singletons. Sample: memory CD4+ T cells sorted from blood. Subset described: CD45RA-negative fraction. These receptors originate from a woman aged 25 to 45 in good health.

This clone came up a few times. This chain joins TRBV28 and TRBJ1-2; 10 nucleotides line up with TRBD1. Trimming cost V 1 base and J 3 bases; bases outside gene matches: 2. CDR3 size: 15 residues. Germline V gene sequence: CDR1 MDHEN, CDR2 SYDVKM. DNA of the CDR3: TGTGCCAGCAGTTTATCGACAGGGGGCTACTATGGCTACACCTTC. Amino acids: CASSLSTGGYYGYTF.

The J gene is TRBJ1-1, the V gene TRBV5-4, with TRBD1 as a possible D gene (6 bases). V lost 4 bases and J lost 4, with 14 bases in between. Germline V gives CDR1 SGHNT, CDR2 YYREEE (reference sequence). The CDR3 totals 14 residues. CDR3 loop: CASSLPTGTTEAFF. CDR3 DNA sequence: TGTGCCAGCAGCCTTCCAACAGGGACCACTGAAGCTTTCTTT.

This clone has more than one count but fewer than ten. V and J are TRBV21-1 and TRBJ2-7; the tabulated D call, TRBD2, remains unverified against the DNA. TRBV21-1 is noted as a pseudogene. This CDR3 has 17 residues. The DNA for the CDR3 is TGTGCCAGCAGCAAAGTTCGAACTAGCGGGAGGTGGAACGAGCAGTACTTC. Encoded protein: CASSKVRTSGRWNEQYF.

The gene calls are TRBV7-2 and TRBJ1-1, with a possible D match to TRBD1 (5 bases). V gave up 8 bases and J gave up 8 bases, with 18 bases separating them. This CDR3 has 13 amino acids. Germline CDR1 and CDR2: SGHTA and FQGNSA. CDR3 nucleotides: TGTGCCAGCGCTCCTTCGGGACTCCAGGAAGCTTTCTTT. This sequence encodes CASAPSGLQEAFF.

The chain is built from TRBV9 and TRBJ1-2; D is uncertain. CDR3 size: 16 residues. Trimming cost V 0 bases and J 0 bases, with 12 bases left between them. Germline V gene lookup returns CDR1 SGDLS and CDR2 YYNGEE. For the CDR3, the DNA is TGTGCCAGCAGCGTAGAGGCGGTTGTGGCTAACTATGGCTACACCTTC. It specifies CASSVEAVVANYGYTF.

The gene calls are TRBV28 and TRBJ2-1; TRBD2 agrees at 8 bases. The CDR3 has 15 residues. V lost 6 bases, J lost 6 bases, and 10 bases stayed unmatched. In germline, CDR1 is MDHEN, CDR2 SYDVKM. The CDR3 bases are TGTGCCAGCAGCCCCCAGCGGGAGATACGCAATGAGCAGTTCTTC. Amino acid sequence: CASSPQREIRNEQFF.

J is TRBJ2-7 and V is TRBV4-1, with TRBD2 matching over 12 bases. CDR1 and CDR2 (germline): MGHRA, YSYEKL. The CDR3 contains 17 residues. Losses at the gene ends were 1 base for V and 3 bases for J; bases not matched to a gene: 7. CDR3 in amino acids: CASSQGRRTSGNYEQYF. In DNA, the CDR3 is TGCGCCAGCAGCCAAGGACGGAGGACTAGCGGGAACTACGAGCAGTACTTC.

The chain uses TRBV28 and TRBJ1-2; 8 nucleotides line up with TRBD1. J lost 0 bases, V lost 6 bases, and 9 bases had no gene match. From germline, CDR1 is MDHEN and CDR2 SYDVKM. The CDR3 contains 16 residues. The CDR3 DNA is TGTGCCAGCAGCTCCGGCGGGGACAGGTCTAACTATGGCTACACCTTC. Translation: CASSSGGDRSNYGYTF.

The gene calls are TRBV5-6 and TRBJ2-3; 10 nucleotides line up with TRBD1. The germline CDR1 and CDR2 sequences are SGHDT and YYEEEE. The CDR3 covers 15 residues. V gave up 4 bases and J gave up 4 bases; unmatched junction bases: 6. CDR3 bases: TGTGCCAGCAGCGGGACAGGGGTCTTCGCAGATACGCAGTATTTT. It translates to CASSGTGVFADTQYF.

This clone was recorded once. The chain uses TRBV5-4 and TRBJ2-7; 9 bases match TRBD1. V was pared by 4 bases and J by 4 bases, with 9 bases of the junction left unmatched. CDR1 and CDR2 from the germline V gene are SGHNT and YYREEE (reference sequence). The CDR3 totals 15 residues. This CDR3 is CASSGVRDRAYEQYF. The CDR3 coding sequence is TGTGCCAGCAGCGGCGTCCGGGACAGGGCGTACGAGCAGTACTTC.

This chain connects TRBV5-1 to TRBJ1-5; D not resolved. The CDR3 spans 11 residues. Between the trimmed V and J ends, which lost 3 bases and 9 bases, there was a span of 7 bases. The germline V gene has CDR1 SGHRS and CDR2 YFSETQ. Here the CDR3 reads CASSSLGPQHF. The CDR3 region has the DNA TGCGCCAGCAGCTCCTTAGGGCCCCAGCATTTT.

DNA for the CDR3: TGTGCCAGCAGTTTGGGGAACAGGAACACTGAAGCTTTCTTT. This sequence encodes CASSLGNRNTEAFF. The genes are TRBV28 and TRBJ1-1; D is ambiguous. The CDR3 has 14 amino acids. Germline V gene sequence: CDR1 MDHEN, CDR2 SYDVKM. V lost 3 bases and J 1 base, leaving 9 bases between the germline ends.

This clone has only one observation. For the CDR3, the DNA is TGTGCCAGCAGCACGACCAGGACTAGCGGGACAGATACGCAGTATTTT. As protein: CASSTTRTSGTDTQYF. The genes are TRBV27 and TRBJ2-3; the match to TRBD2 covers 11 bases. V gave up 6 bases and J gave up 3 bases; unmatched junction bases: 8. Germline V gene sequence: CDR1 MNHEY, CDR2 SMNVEV (reference sequence). The CDR3 runs 16 residues.

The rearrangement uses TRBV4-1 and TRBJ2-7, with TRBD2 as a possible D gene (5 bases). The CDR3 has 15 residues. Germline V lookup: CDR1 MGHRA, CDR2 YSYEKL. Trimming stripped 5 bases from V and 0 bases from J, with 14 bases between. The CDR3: CASSVTRGYSYEQYF. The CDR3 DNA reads TGCGCCAGCAGCGTCACTAGAGGGTACTCCTACGAGCAGTACTTC.

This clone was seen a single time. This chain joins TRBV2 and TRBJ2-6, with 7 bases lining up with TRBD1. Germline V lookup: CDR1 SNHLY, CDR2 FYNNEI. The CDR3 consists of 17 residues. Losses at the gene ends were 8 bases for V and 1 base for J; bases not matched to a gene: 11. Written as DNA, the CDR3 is TGTGCCAGCCGCCGGGACAGTTTATTGTCTGGGGCCAACGTCCTGACTTTC. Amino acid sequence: CASRRDSLLSGANVLTF.

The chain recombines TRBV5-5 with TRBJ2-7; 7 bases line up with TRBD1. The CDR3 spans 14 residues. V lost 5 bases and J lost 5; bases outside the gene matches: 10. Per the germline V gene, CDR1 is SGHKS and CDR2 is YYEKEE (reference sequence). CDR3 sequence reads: CASRNQQGYHEQYF. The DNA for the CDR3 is TGTGCCAGCAGAAATCAACAGGGGTATCACGAGCAGTACTTC.

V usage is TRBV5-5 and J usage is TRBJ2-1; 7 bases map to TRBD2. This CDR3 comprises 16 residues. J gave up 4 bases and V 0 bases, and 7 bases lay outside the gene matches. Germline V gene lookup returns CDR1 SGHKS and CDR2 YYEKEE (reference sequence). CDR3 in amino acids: CASSLVGGQVYNEQFF. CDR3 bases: TGTGCCAGCAGCTTGGTGGGAGGGCAGGTATACAATGAGCAGTTCTTC.